This T cell receptor (beta chain) was captured by sequencing in a study of T cell responses to AZD1222 COVID-19 vaccine. The wider study: Analyses pooled second doses at about 4 or about 12 weeks. Study results and limitations: The donor group comprised mostly white British people and more females; the analysis possibly underestimated clonal diversity. Recipients of two AZD1222 doses showed rising Spike-specific TCR breadth and depth. Close to half of spike-specific TCRs reportedly recognize unmutated variant regions.

As regards this clone: The antigen remains unidentified.

Germline V CDR1 and CDR2: SEHNR, FQNEAQ (reference sequence). V lost 0 bases and J 2 bases, leaving 13 bases between the germline ends. The CDR3 is made up of 17 amino acids. Data came from immunoSEQ multiplex PCR; TCRdb stores just in-frame clones and leaves some out. The repertoire holds 100,000 or so clones, with around 84% as singletons. This clonotype originated in an adult in good health. The chain links TRBV7-9 to TRBJ2-2; D is undetermined. The specimen was peripheral blood, collected on day 0 of AZD1222 vaccination. CDR3 in DNA: TGTGCCAGCAGCTTAGCGGTGGCTGCCATTAACACCGGGGAGCTGTTTTTT. The encoded protein is CASSLAVAAINTGELFF. The entire variable domain, with the rest obtained from reference TRBV7-9 and TRBJ2-2, is as follows: DTGVSQNPRHKITKRGQNVTFRCDPISEHNRLYWYRQTLGQGPEFLTYFQNEAQLEKSRLLSDRFSAERPKGSFSTLEIQRTEQGDSAMYLCASSLAVAAINTGELFFGEGSRLTVL.